What follows is one T cell receptor beta chain and its context. This record comes from a study of blood T cell repertoires in COVID-19. Study-wide context: Samples representing acute and convalescent COVID-19 were sourced from the United States, Italy and Spain. From T cells, B-cell-depleted T cells, or PBMCs came the material, which was cDNA or gDNA.

Original processing methods: Quantification of nucleated cells was approximated via reference gene primer amplification. TCRdb keeps only in-frame clones here, not all; method: immunoSEQ multiplex PCR. D and trimming were read from the DNA, whereas the V and J calls and clone size are those reported in that table. The sample shows about 270,000 clones, around 86% of them seen only once. Per germline, CDR1 SGHRS and CDR2 YFSETQ. CDR3 length equals 15 residues. V was shortened by 2 bases and J by 0 bases, with 12 bases between the two germline ends. The chain joins TRBV5-1 to TRBJ2-7; D perhaps matches TRBD2 (6 bases). Sequencing was done on a sample of peripheral blood. The TCR sequence derives from a human donor in a cohort sampled during active COVID-19. The CDR3 region is CASSLELGGSYEQYF. The CDR3 DNA follows: TGCGCCAGCAGCTTAGAATTGGGGGGCTCCTACGAGCAGTACTTC.